The 7 T cell receptor beta chains below all came from one sample that was sequenced in a study of T cell clonotyping in hematopoietic cell transplantation. Sequencing used immunoSEQ multiplex PCR; TCRdb keeps in-frame clones, though not all of them. The repertoire has about 16,000 clones, approximately 83% of them found once; the top ten carry 3.5% to 4.5%. The sample taken for sequencing was peripheral blood mononuclear cells. The receptors here all came from a woman aged 40-49 years in good health. Some clones in this sample may be carry-over from other donors' samples.

This chain uses TRBV6-5 with TRBJ2-7; D is perhaps TRBD1 (6 bases). V was pared by 0 bases and J by 4 bases, with 13 bases between. CDR1 MNHEY and CDR2 SVGAGI come from the germline V gene. The CDR3 contains 15 residues. The CDR3 sequence is CASSYSIRGGYEQYF. CDR3 DNA: TGTGCCAGCAGTTACTCGATCAGGGGCGGTTACGAGCAGTACTTC.

DNA for the CDR3: TGTGCCAGCAGCCAGGACAGTGCAAGGGAGCAGTACTTC. Protein product: CASSQDSAREQYF. The V and J genes are TRBV28 and TRBJ2-7, with D possibly matching TRBD1 (6 bases). The V end lost 6 bases, the J end lost 7 bases, and 16 bases lay between the germline ends. The CDR3 runs to 13 residues. Germline assignment: CDR1 MDHEN and CDR2 SYDVKM.

The chain has TRBV19 and TRBJ2-1; D might be TRBD2 (7 bases). The CDR3 sequence is 17 residues long. CDR1 LNHDA and CDR2 SQIVND come from the germline V gene (reference sequence). Between the trimmed V and J ends, which lost 6 bases and 5 bases, there was a span of 23 bases. CDR3 bases: TGTGCCAGTAGCCGCCGAGGGGGGGATCTTATAAACAATGAGCAGTTCTTC. Translation gives CASSRRGGDLINNEQFF.

This clone came up once. The rearrangement uses TRBV30 and TRBJ1-2; D unclear. Trimming stripped 0 bases from V and 4 bases from J, with 9 bases between. From germline, CDR1 is GTSNPN and CDR2 SVGIG (reference sequence). The CDR3 sequence is 13 residues long. The CDR3 loop reads CAWSVSGLYGYTF. The CDR3 DNA reads TGTGCCTGGAGTGTATCCGGTCTCTATGGCTACACCTTC.

The chain uses TRBV5-6 and TRBJ2-7; 12 bases agree with TRBD2. Germline trimming cut 1 base from V and 6 bases from J; bases unmatched to any gene: 5. CDR1 and CDR2 (germline): SGHDT, YYEEEE. CDR3 length: 15 residues. CDR3 coding DNA: TGTGCCAGCAGCTTGACTAGCGGGGGGCGTGGCGAGCAGTACTTC. Protein sequence: CASSLTSGGRGEQYF.

This CDR3 reads CAWSARNEQFF. The DNA of the CDR3 is TGTGCCTGGAGTGCCCGGAATGAGCAGTTCTTC. The chain has TRBV30 and TRBJ2-1; no firm D call. Germline CDR1 and CDR2: GTSNPN and SVGIG (reference sequence). This CDR3 comprises 11 residues. V was pared by 1 base and J by 7 bases, with 5 bases between.

This clone was observed a few times. CDR3: CSVVPPHGEQYF. For the CDR3, the DNA is TGCAGCGTGGTCCCCCCCCACGGAGAGCAGTACTTC. This rearrangement joins TRBV29-1 to TRBJ2-7; unclear D gene. CDR1 and CDR2 (germline): SQVTM, ANQGSEA. The ends were cut back, 6 bases at V and 7 bases at J, with 16 bases in the middle. CDR3 length: 12 residues.